The clone carrying this T cell receptor beta chain was recorded a few times. Its matching antigen is unknown. This sample stems from a study of cytomegalovirus exposure and HLA in healthy donors. The wider study: In a later analysis, it was reported that the approximately 110 validation repertoires had been produced on the same platform as the 690 or so repertoires belonging to the first cohort. Study conclusions and caveats: A few chains tied to CMV proved CMV antigen-specific in vitro. According to the study, around 150 TCR beta chains were cytomegalovirus-associated.

The length of the CDR3 is 13 residues. V lost 4 bases to trimming and J lost 5 bases; unmatched junction nucleotides: 2. Per the germline V gene, CDR1 is LNHDA and CDR2 is SQIVND (reference sequence). Sequencing used immunoSEQ multiplex PCR; TCRdb keeps in-frame clones, though not all of them. Found here are about 130,000 clones, 75% to 90% of them singletons; the top ten hold over 9%. The validation cohort, a group of more than 95 subjects, included the donors and was separate from the approximately 650-subject first cohort. Sequencing was carried out using PBMCs. The chain recombines TRBV19 with TRBJ1-1, with 9 bases fitting TRBD1. The receptor was isolated from a woman under 30 in good health and CMV-seropositive. CDR3 in DNA: TGTGCCAGTAGTAGGGACAGGGTAACTGAAGCTTTCTTT. It translates to CASSRDRVTEAFF.